Following are 27 T cell receptor beta chains from one sample sequenced in a study of control samples from healthy donors and cancer patients. Profiling relied on immunoSEQ multiplex PCR, and the TCRdb table lists in-frame clones only, not all of them. Counted here are about 170,000 clones, approximately 94% occurring once; the ten biggest clones make up 1.1% to 1.5%. Sequencing was done on a sample of blood. These receptors were taken from a woman younger than 35 in good health.

This chain joins TRBV6-1 and TRBJ2-7, with unresolved D. In germline, CDR1 is MNHNS, CDR2 SASEGT. V shed 2 bases and J shed 4 bases, with 6 bases lying between them. The CDR3 consists of 12 residues. CDR3 nucleotides: TGTGCCAGCAGTGAACTCCTTTACGAGCAGTACTTC. Translating gives CASSELLYEQYF.

CDR3 residues: CASSQDGGIYEQYF. The CDR3 coding sequence is TGTGCCAGCAGCCAAGATGGGGGCATCTACGAGCAGTACTTC. The chain carries TRBV14 and TRBJ2-7; possible D gene TRBD1, 6 bases. In germline, CDR1 is SGHDN, CDR2 FVKESK. The CDR3 spans 14 residues. V was shortened by 0 bases and J by 3 bases, with 9 bases between the two germline ends.

The chain employs TRBV15 and TRBJ1-2, with 12 bases lining up with TRBD1. Per the germline V gene, CDR1 is LNHNV and CDR2 is YYDKDF (reference sequence). V lost 0 bases and J lost 4; bases outside the gene matches: 6. The CDR3 is made up of 17 amino acids. CDR3 sequence: CATSRDPGQGAIYGYTF. The CDR3, as DNA: TGTGCCACCAGCAGAGATCCGGGACAGGGGGCGATCTATGGCTACACCTTC.

The rearrangement links TRBV11-3 to TRBJ1-1, with unresolved D. This CDR3 has 12 residues. Trimming removed 3 bases at V and 2 bases at J, with 4 bases between. The germline V gene encodes CDR1 SGHNT and CDR2 YENEEA. In DNA, the CDR3 is TGTGCCAGCAGCTTTGCTAACACTGAAGCTTTCTTT. Translated: CASSFANTEAFF.

The gene calls are TRBV6-5 and TRBJ1-2, with D hard to call. The CDR3 sequence is 15 residues long. Deletions cut 7 bases from V and 1 base from J, with 16 bases between. CDR1 is MNHEY, CDR2 SVGAGI, per germline. CDR3 residues: CASNKGRTFNYGYTF. The CDR3 DNA follows: TGTGCCAGCAATAAAGGACGGACCTTTAACTATGGCTACACCTTC.

V and J are TRBV28 and TRBJ1-5; D uncertain. CDR1 MDHEN and CDR2 SYDVKM come from the germline V gene. Deletions cut 3 bases from V and 5 bases from J, with 8 bases between. The CDR3 covers 13 residues. The CDR3 DNA reads as TGTGCCAGCAGTTTGTGGGGAGATCAGCCCCAGCATTTT. This gives the protein CASSLWGDQPQHF.

The genes are TRBV18 and TRBJ1-3; no reliable D call. CDR3 length: 15 amino acids. Trimming shortened V by 3 bases and J by 2 bases, and 11 bases separated the two germline ends. Per germline, CDR1 KGHSH and CDR2 LQKENI. Written as DNA, the CDR3 is TGTGCCAGCTCACCCCAGCGGGTTACTGGAAACACCATATATTTT. Its protein is CASSPQRVTGNTIYF.

This clone was recorded only once. This chain uses TRBV11-3 with TRBJ1-6; 7 bases line up with TRBD1. The CDR3 loop spans 16 amino acids. After removal of 5 bases from V and 10 bases from J, the junction contained 14 bases not matched to a gene. The germline gives CDR1 SGHNT, CDR2 YENEEA. CDR3 protein: CASSQDSTGILSPLHF. Here the CDR3 DNA reads TGTGCCAGCAGCCAGGACTCGACAGGGATTCTCTCACCCCTCCACTTT.

The V gene is TRBV24-1, the J gene TRBJ2-3; the match to TRBD2 covers 7 bases. The CDR3 runs 17 residues. The germline V gene has CDR1 KGHDR and CDR2 SFDVKD. V trimming: 2 bases; J trimming: 1 base; junction bases outside the gene matches: 8. CDR3 amino acids: CATSDWAGAGGTDTQYF. The CDR3 nucleotides are TGTGCCACCAGTGATTGGGCCGGGGCGGGGGGCACAGATACGCAGTATTTT.

The rearrangement joins TRBV5-6 to TRBJ1-1; D ambiguous. CDR1 and CDR2 from the germline V gene are SGHDT and YYEEEE. Deletions cut 3 bases from V and 5 bases from J, with 11 bases between. The CDR3 covers 13 residues. The CDR3 protein is CASSSTTTTEAFF. The DNA for the CDR3 is TGTGCCAGCAGCTCCACTACTACGACTGAAGCTTTCTTT.

In regard to this clone: This sample includes further DNA sequences coding for the same CDR3. The chain uses TRBV7-2 and TRBJ1-3, with a tentative D call TRBD1 (5 bases). Between the trimmed V and J ends, which lost 3 bases and 7 bases, there was a span of 16 bases. The CDR3 totals 15 residues. Germline assignment: CDR1 SGHTA and CDR2 FQGNSA. CDR3 nucleotide sequence: TGTGCCAGCAGCTTCGGGGCGTCGGATGGGAACACCATATATTTT. Amino acid sequence: CASSFGASDGNTIYF.

The V gene is TRBV5-6, the J gene TRBJ2-2; 8 bases align to TRBD1. Germline CDR1 is SGHDT and CDR2 is YYEEEE. The CDR3 length is 17 residues. V was pared by 2 bases and J by 6 bases, with 12 bases of the junction left unmatched. The CDR3 here is CASSFFTGQGIPGELFF. DNA for the CDR3: TGTGCCAGCAGCTTCTTTACTGGACAGGGAATCCCCGGGGAGCTGTTTTTT.

This chain uses TRBV5-1 with TRBJ2-7; the D gene could be TRBD1 or TRBD2 (5 bases each). With 0 bases removed from V and 0 bases from J, the gap between germline ends came to 13 bases. CDR3 length: 16 residues. Germline lookup yields CDR1 SGHRS and CDR2 YFSETQ. The CDR3 nucleotides are TGCGCCAGCAGCTTGGGGGGGTGGTCCCTCTCCTACGAGCAGTACTTC. Translation gives CASSLGGWSLSYEQYF.

The chain is built from TRBV11-2 and TRBJ2-1, with 9 positions matching TRBD2. V lost 5 bases to trimming and J lost 5 bases; unmatched junction nucleotides: 4. Per germline, CDR1 SGHAT and CDR2 FQNNGV. The CDR3 length is 14 residues. The CDR3 DNA sequence: TGTGCCAGCAGCCCCCGACTAGCGGACAATGAGCAGTTCTTC. It encodes CASSPRLADNEQFF.

The chain recombines TRBV19 with TRBJ1-3; TRBD1 is a possible D gene (6 bases). Germline assignment: CDR1 LNHDA and CDR2 SQIVND (reference sequence). The CDR3 is 16 residues long. V was pared by 4 bases and J by 7 bases, with 20 bases between. This CDR3 reads CASSRLTGGARNTIYF. The CDR3 DNA is TGTGCCAGTAGTAGACTCACGGGGGGCGCGAGGAACACCATATATTTT. Together with reference TRBV19 and TRBJ1-3, the CDR3 gives the full variable domain: DGGITQSPKYLFRKEGQNVTLSCEQNLNHDAMYWYRQDPGQGLRLIYYSQIVNDFQKGDIAEGYSVSREKKESFPLTVTSAQKNPTAFYLCASSRLTGGARNTIYFGEGSWLTVV.

This chain joins TRBV6-2 or TRBV6-3 and TRBJ1-1; D not resolved. Germline V gene sequence: CDR1 MNHEY, CDR2 SVGEGT. Trimming took off 2 bases at V and 8 bases at J, with 6 bases between the two ends. The CDR3 has 11 amino acids. The CDR3 DNA sequence: TGTGCCAGCAGTTACGGGTCCGAAGCTTTCTTT. The encoded protein is CASSYGSEAFF.

The chain uses TRBV9 and TRBJ1-4; weak D call: TRBD1 (5 bases). Trimming left V 4 bases short and J 8 bases short, with 15 bases between. The CDR3 is 14 amino acids. Germline V gene lookup returns CDR1 SGDLS and CDR2 YYNGEE. The CDR3 protein is CASSPDSLGEKLFF. The DNA of the CDR3 is TGTGCCAGCAGCCCCGACAGCCTTGGAGAAAAACTGTTTTTT.

V is TRBV5-8 and J is TRBJ2-7; 8 positions agree with TRBD1. The CDR3 extends over 15 amino acids. Germline V gene lookup returns CDR1 SGHTS and CDR2 YDEGEE. V lost 4 bases to trimming and J lost 9 bases; unmatched junction nucleotides: 15. CDR3 protein: CASSLGTGITGWQYF. CDR3 DNA sequence: TGTGCCAGCAGCCTTGGGACAGGAATAACAGGATGGCAGTACTTC.

The chain recombines TRBV4-3 with TRBJ2-7; perhaps TRBD1 as D (5 bases). V was shortened by 1 base and J by 0 bases, with 7 bases between the two germline ends. Looked up from germline, CDR1 is LGHNA and CDR2 is YSLEER. The CDR3 runs 14 residues. The CDR3 reads CASSQGQGSYEQYF. In DNA form, the CDR3 reads TGCGCCAGCAGCCAAGGGCAGGGCTCCTACGAGCAGTACTTC.

This chain connects TRBV6-5 to TRBJ2-3, with D perhaps assigned TRBD1 or TRBD2 (5 bases each). The CDR3 contains 14 residues. The V gene lost 4 bases and the J gene lost 3 bases, with 11 bases spanning the gap. The germline V gene has CDR1 MNHEY and CDR2 SVGAGI. The CDR3 here is CASSSGTLTDTQYF. The DNA of the CDR3 is TGTGCCAGCAGTTCCGGGACGCTAACAGATACGCAGTATTTT.

The chain is built from TRBV3-1 (or the pseudogene TRBV3-2) and TRBJ2-1, with D perhaps given as TRBD1 or TRBD2 (5 bases each). Germline lookup yields CDR1 LGHDT and CDR2 YNNKEL (reference sequence). The CDR3 consists of 13 residues. Trimming left V 5 bases short and J 12 bases short, with 17 bases between. The CDR3 DNA reads as TGTGCCAGCAGCACCCAGCCCGGGACCCCGCAGTTCTTC. It yields the protein CASSTQPGTPQFF.

The chain uses TRBV29-1 and TRBJ2-1; D gene unclear. The CDR3 contains 13 residues. Germline CDR1 SQVTM, CDR2 ANQGSEA. V lost 2 bases and J 4 bases, leaving 9 bases between the germline ends. CDR3 sequence: CSVENGYYNEQFF. CDR3 DNA sequence: TGCAGCGTTGAAAACGGTTATTACAATGAGCAGTTCTTC.

The V and J genes are TRBV12-3 or TRBV12-4 and TRBJ1-5; D unclear. V was shortened by 5 bases and J by 6 bases, with 8 bases between the two germline ends. This CDR3 comprises 12 residues. This chain's CDR3 is CASSDRFQPQHF. In nucleotides, the CDR3 is TGTGCCAGCAGTGACCGGTTTCAGCCCCAGCATTTT.

The chain uses TRBV5-5 and TRBJ2-3; no reliable D call. This CDR3 has 14 amino acids. V dropped 0 bases and J dropped 9 bases, with 14 bases sitting between them. Germline CDR1 reads SGHKS; CDR2 reads YYEKEE (reference sequence). CDR3 protein: CASSLAGSLITQYF. The CDR3 region has the DNA TGTGCCAGCAGCTTGGCCGGCTCCCTGATCACGCAGTATTTT.

The CDR3 sequence: CASSFSGGADTQYF. The CDR3 DNA is TGTGCCAGCAGCTTTAGCGGGGGGGCAGATACGCAGTATTTT. The V gene is TRBV5-6, the J gene TRBJ2-3; 11 nucleotides agree with TRBD2. Losses at the gene ends were 2 bases for V and 4 bases for J; bases not matched to a gene: 0. The CDR3 loop spans 14 amino acids. CDR1 SGHDT and CDR2 YYEEEE come from the germline V gene.

The chain carries TRBV19 and TRBJ2-3; TRBD2 aligns across 12 bases. V was pared by 5 bases and J by 6 bases, with 9 bases of the junction left unmatched. The CDR3 is 16 amino acids. Germline V gene sequence: CDR1 LNHDA, CDR2 SQIVND (reference sequence). This chain's CDR3 is CASSEATSGSRDTQYF. CDR3 sequence (DNA): TGTGCCAGTAGTGAAGCGACTAGCGGGAGTAGGGATACGCAGTATTTT. Based on the CDR3 plus reference TRBV19 and TRBJ2-3, the full variable domain is DGGITQSPKYLFRKEGQNVTLSCEQNLNHDAMYWYRQDPGQGLRLIYYSQIVNDFQKGDIAEGYSVSREKKESFPLTVTSAQKNPTAFYLCASSEATSGSRDTQYFGPGTRLTVL.

On this clone itself: In the same sample, other DNA sequences code for this CDR3. V is TRBV7-2 and J is TRBJ2-7; TRBD2 matches at 14 bases. This CDR3 is built from 17 residues. J gave up 4 bases and V 3 bases, and 8 bases lay outside the gene matches. Germline assignment: CDR1 SGHTA and CDR2 FQGNSA. This CDR3 is CASSLAGLAGDPYEQYF. The CDR3 coding sequence is TGTGCCAGCAGCTTGGCGGGACTAGCGGGAGATCCTTACGAGCAGTACTTC.